Shown below are 11 T cell receptor beta chains from a single sample sequenced in a study of T cell changes during pregnancy in multiple sclerosis. Profiling relied on immunoSEQ multiplex PCR, and the TCRdb table lists in-frame clones only, not all of them. The table shows approximately 50,000 clones, with about nine tenths occurring only once. The specimen comprised CD8+ T cells from peripheral blood mononuclear cells, sampled after pregnancy. Receptors originate from a female donor with multiple sclerosis, enrolled in a pregnancy study.

V gene TRBV6-6 combines with J gene TRBJ1-1; D perhaps matches TRBD1 (5 bases). Per germline, CDR1 MNHNY and CDR2 SVGAGI (reference sequence). This CDR3 comprises 13 residues. V lost 6 bases to trimming and J lost 1 base, with 9 bases between them. CDR3 sequence (DNA): TGTGCCAGCAGCCCCAGGGAGAACACTGAAGCTTTCTTT. It specifies CASSPRENTEAFF.

The J gene is TRBJ2-3, the V gene TRBV27, with 7 bases matching TRBD2. CDR1 MNHEY and CDR2 SMNVEV come from the germline V gene (reference sequence). With V trimmed by 10 bases and J by 0 bases, 7 bases remained unmatched. The CDR3 totals 14 residues. DNA for the CDR3: TGTGCCACCCGAAACGGGGGGAGCACAGATACGCAGTATTTT. This sequence encodes CATRNGGSTDTQYF.

The chain recombines TRBV7-3 with TRBJ1-1, with D possibly being TRBD1 (6 bases). V was shortened by 5 bases and J by 1 base, with 11 bases between the two germline ends. Germline CDR1 and CDR2: SGHTA and FQGTGA. The CDR3 runs to 14 residues. The CDR3 region has the DNA TGTGCCAGCAGCGCGCAGGGGCCGAACACTGAAGCTTTCTTT. It codes for CASSAQGPNTEAFF.

This rearrangement joins TRBV6-1 to TRBJ2-7; 8 bases agree with TRBD1. V gave up 3 bases and J gave up 4 bases; unmatched junction bases: 11. Germline V gives CDR1 MNHNS, CDR2 SASEGT. The CDR3 extends over 16 amino acids. CDR3 protein: CASSDDRGWGFYEQYF. DNA for the CDR3: TGTGCCAGCAGTGACGACAGGGGATGGGGCTTTTACGAGCAGTACTTC.

The chain employs TRBV6-1 and TRBJ2-7, with 10 nucleotides matching TRBD1. The CDR3 is 15 amino acids. CDR1 is MNHNS, CDR2 SASEGT, per germline. V was clipped by 2 bases and J by 3 bases; unmatched bases: 4. CDR3 sequence reads: CASSESWTGGYEQYF. DNA of the CDR3: TGTGCCAGCAGTGAATCCTGGACAGGGGGCTACGAGCAGTACTTC.

The CDR3 sequence: CASSIIGNQPQHF. The CDR3 DNA is TGTGCCAGTAGTATAATAGGCAATCAGCCCCAGCATTTT. The chain links TRBV19 to TRBJ1-5; D is ambiguous. The CDR3 has 13 residues. CDR1 and CDR2 from the germline V gene are LNHDA and SQIVND (reference sequence). V was shortened by 2 bases and J by 2 bases, with 4 bases between the two germline ends.

The chain carries TRBV9 and TRBJ1-2; D remains ambiguous. This CDR3 has 15 amino acids. Germline V lookup: CDR1 SGDLS, CDR2 YYNGEE. V dropped 0 bases and J dropped 3 bases, with 12 bases sitting between them. CDR3 DNA: TGTGCCAGCAGCGTAGCCTACTCACCACACTATGGCTACACCTTC. Amino acids: CASSVAYSPHYGYTF.

The chain recombines TRBV10-2 with TRBJ2-7; perhaps TRBD2 as D (7 bases). The ends were cut back, 3 bases at V and 5 bases at J, with 14 bases in the middle. The CDR3 consists of 14 residues. The germline V gene has CDR1 WSHSY and CDR2 SAAADI. The CDR3 protein is CASSDPGGLNEQYF. DNA for the CDR3: TGCGCCAGCAGTGACCCGGGGGGCTTAAACGAGCAGTACTTC.

The rearrangement uses TRBV10-2 and TRBJ2-7; 7 bases match TRBD2. The V gene's germline CDR1 is WSHSY and CDR2 SAAADI. This CDR3 comprises 14 residues. Trimming at V came to 4 bases and at J to 4 bases, leaving 7 bases not matched to a gene. The CDR3 DNA reads TGCGCCAGCAGTGCCGGGACTAACTTATACGAGCAGTACTTC. Translated: CASSAGTNLYEQYF.

The rearrangement uses TRBV7-6 and TRBJ2-3; TRBD2 aligns across 8 bases. V trimming: 5 bases; J trimming: 2 bases; junction bases outside the gene matches: 9. Germline CDR1 SGHVS, CDR2 FNYEAQ. There are 16 residues in the CDR3. CDR3 in DNA: TGTGCCAGCAGCCCTAAGGTCGGGGGGGCCACAGATACGCAGTATTTT. It codes for CASSPKVGGATDTQYF.

The J gene is TRBJ2-3, the V gene TRBV5-1; 7 nucleotides match TRBD2. J lost 0 bases, V lost 5 bases, and 9 bases had no gene match. The CDR3 length is 16 residues. Germline CDR1 reads SGHRS; CDR2 reads YFSETQ. CDR3 sequence reads: CASRFRAGDSTDTQYF. In DNA, the CDR3 is TGCGCCAGCAGGTTTCGCGCGGGGGATAGCACAGATACGCAGTATTTT. Full variable domain (remainder filled in from reference TRBV5-1 and TRBJ2-3): KAGVTQTPRYLIKTRGQQVTLSCSPISGHRSVSWYQQTPGQGLQFLFEYFSETQRNKGNFPGRFSGRQFSNSRSEMNVSTLELGDSALYLCASRFRAGDSTDTQYFGPGTRLTVL.